These T cell receptor beta chains were read from a single sample in a study of blood T cell repertoires in COVID-19. Clones were read by immunoSEQ multiplex PCR, and TCRdb kept only the in-frame ones, dropping some. The sample records 250,000 to 400,000 clones, about nine tenths being singletons. Sample: peripheral blood. The receptor set was obtained from a woman aged 25-40 years with COVID-19, enrolled during active disease. The CDR3 runs from the conserved cysteine through the conserved F or W. A D gene is named only where the DNA matches it firmly. A clone size is listed for some rows: how often the clone was seen (once, few, many), or a class if it is expanded.

clone_size: NA; v_call: TRBV4-1; d_call: TRBD2; j_call: TRBJ2-1; cdr3_nt: TGCGCCAGCAGCCAAGATGGGGTAAAACTAGCGGGAGGGGCCGATGAGCAGTTCTTC; cdr3_aa: CASSQDGVKLAGGADEQFF
clone_size: NA; v_call: TRBV10-3; d_call: TRBD1; j_call: TRBJ1-2; cdr3_nt: TGTGCCATCAGTGAGGGGACAGGGTCAAACTATGGCTACACCTTC; cdr3_aa: CAISEGTGSNYGYTF
clone_size: NA; v_call: TRBV19; d_call: NA; j_call: TRBJ2-6; cdr3_nt: TGTGCCAGTAGTCAAAGCGGGGCCAACGTCCTGACTTTC; cdr3_aa: CASSQSGANVLTF
clone_size: NA; v_call: TRBV7-9; d_call: NA; j_call: TRBJ1-1; cdr3_nt: TGTGCCAGCAGCCGACTTACTCAAGCTTTCTTT; cdr3_aa: CASSRLTQAFF
clone_size: NA; v_call: TRBV7-8; d_call: TRBD2; j_call: TRBJ2-5; cdr3_nt: TGTGCCAGCAGCTTACGCGCCCCGGGACTAGCGGGAGGGCCGATGTGGACCCAGTACTTC; cdr3_aa: CASSLRAPGLAGGPMWTQYF
clone_size: few; v_call: TRBV5-1; d_call: NA; j_call: TRBJ2-3; cdr3_nt: TGCGCCAGCAGCCGAGGGAATGAGAGGGGCACAGATACGCAGTATTTT; cdr3_aa: CASSRGNERGTDTQYF
clone_size: NA; v_call: TRBV6-2/TRBV6-3; d_call: NA; j_call: TRBJ2-1; cdr3_nt: TGTGCCAGCAGTTACGGTTTTCTAGCTCCTAGGGATGAGCAGTTCTTC; cdr3_aa: CASSYGFLAPRDEQFF
clone_size: NA; v_call: TRBV7-2; d_call: NA; j_call: TRBJ1-4; cdr3_nt: TGTGCCAGCAGCTTCGGGGTTAACAATGAAAAACTGTTTTTT; cdr3_aa: CASSFGVNNEKLFF
clone_size: NA; v_call: TRBV18; d_call: NA; j_call: TRBJ2-1; cdr3_nt: TGTGCCAGCTCATTCACAGAGAATGAGCAGTTCTTC; cdr3_aa: CASSFTENEQFF
clone_size: NA; v_call: TRBV7-2; d_call: NA; j_call: TRBJ2-2; cdr3_nt: TGTGCCAGCAGCTTGGGGCCCGGGGGCGGGGAGCTGTTTTTT; cdr3_aa: CASSLGPGGGELFF
clone_size: NA; v_call: TRBV9; d_call: TRBD2; j_call: TRBJ2-3; cdr3_nt: TGTGCCAGCAGCGTAGGACTAGCGGGAGGCCAAATTTGGGATACGCAGTATTTT; cdr3_aa: CASSVGLAGGQIWDTQYF
clone_size: NA; v_call: TRBV5-4; d_call: NA; j_call: TRBJ2-2; cdr3_nt: TGTGCCAGCAGCTTGGACCTCCGGGGCACCGGGGAGCTGTTTTTT; cdr3_aa: CASSLDLRGTGELFF
clone_size: NA; v_call: TRBV11-2; d_call: NA; j_call: TRBJ2-5; cdr3_nt: TGTGCCAGCAGCTCCCACGCCCAGGCGGGGCCCGGGGCCCAGTACTTC; cdr3_aa: CASSSHAQAGPGAQYF
clone_size: NA; v_call: TRBV27; d_call: TRBD1; j_call: TRBJ2-7; cdr3_nt: TGTGCCAGCAGTTTACGGGACAGTTACGAGCAGTACTTC; cdr3_aa: CASSLRDSYEQYF
clone_size: NA; v_call: TRBV14; d_call: TRBD1; j_call: TRBJ2-7; cdr3_nt: TGTGCCAGCAGCCCCGACAGGGGCCACGAGCAGTACTTC; cdr3_aa: CASSPDRGHEQYF
clone_size: NA; v_call: TRBV10-1; d_call: NA; j_call: TRBJ2-3; cdr3_nt: TGCGCCAGCAGTCGAGGAGGTTCAGATACGCAGTATTTT; cdr3_aa: CASSRGGSDTQYF
clone_size: NA; v_call: TRBV6-4; d_call: TRBD1; j_call: TRBJ1-1; cdr3_nt: TGTGCCAGCAGCCGGGACAGGGGGAACACTGAAGCTTTCTTT; cdr3_aa: CASSRDRGNTEAFF
clone_size: NA; v_call: TRBV3-1/TRBV3-2; d_call: TRBD2; j_call: TRBJ2-5; cdr3_nt: TGTGCCAGCAATATACGGGGGGAGGAAGAGACCCAGTACTTC; cdr3_aa: CASNIRGEEETQYF
clone_size: once; v_call: TRBV27; d_call: NA; j_call: TRBJ1-1; cdr3_nt: TGTGCCAGCAGACCAGGCAGGAACACTGAAGCTTTCTTT; cdr3_aa: CASRPGRNTEAFF
clone_size: NA; v_call: TRBV19; d_call: TRBD1; j_call: TRBJ2-2; cdr3_nt: TGTGCCAGTAGTATAGCCACAGGGGACCGGGAGCTGTTTTTT; cdr3_aa: CASSIATGDRELFF
clone_size: NA; v_call: TRBV6-5; d_call: NA; j_call: TRBJ2-6; cdr3_nt: TGTGCCAGCAGTTACTCGATGGCATCTGGGGCCAACGTCCTGACTTTC; cdr3_aa: CASSYSMASGANVLTF
clone_size: once; v_call: TRBV10-2; d_call: NA; j_call: TRBJ1-1; cdr3_nt: TGCGCCAGCAGAGAACAGGCCGGCGCTGAAGCTTTCTTT; cdr3_aa: CASREQAGAEAFF
clone_size: NA; v_call: TRBV5-1; d_call: TRBD1; j_call: TRBJ1-6; cdr3_nt: TGCGCCAGCAGCCCAGGGGGATTTGAATCACCCCTCCACTTT; cdr3_aa: CASSPGGFESPLHF
clone_size: NA; v_call: TRBV2; d_call: TRBD1; j_call: TRBJ2-2; cdr3_nt: TGTGCCAGCAGTGGGGACAGGGGTTACACCGGGGAGCTGTTTTTT; cdr3_aa: CASSGDRGYTGELFF
clone_size: NA; v_call: TRBV10-1; d_call: TRBD1; j_call: TRBJ2-3; cdr3_nt: TGCGCCAGTTCGACAGGGAGAGGCACAGATACGCAGTATTTT; cdr3_aa: CASSTGRGTDTQYF
clone_size: NA; v_call: TRBV30; d_call: TRBD2; j_call: TRBJ2-7; cdr3_nt: TGTGCCTGGGCTGGGACTAGCGGGAGGTCTTCCTACGAGCAGTACTTC; cdr3_aa: CAWAGTSGRSSYEQYF
clone_size: NA; v_call: TRBV19; d_call: NA; j_call: TRBJ2-2; cdr3_nt: TGTGCCAGTATACCGAGGGAGGATCTGCACACCGGGGAGCTGTTTTTT; cdr3_aa: CASIPREDLHTGELFF
clone_size: NA; v_call: TRBV28; d_call: NA; j_call: TRBJ2-1; cdr3_nt: TGTGCCAGCAGTTACAGGGAACCCCAGTTCTTC; cdr3_aa: CASSYREPQFF
clone_size: NA; v_call: TRBV9; d_call: NA; j_call: TRBJ1-3; cdr3_nt: TGTGCCAGCAGCGGTTTAGGGGGGGCCGTTGGAAACACCATATATTTT; cdr3_aa: CASSGLGGAVGNTIYF
clone_size: NA; v_call: TRBV28; d_call: NA; j_call: TRBJ1-5; cdr3_nt: TGTGCCAGCAGTGGTCAGACTAAGGGTCAGCCCCAGCATTTT; cdr3_aa: CASSGQTKGQPQHF
clone_size: NA; v_call: TRBV16; d_call: NA; j_call: TRBJ1-3; cdr3_nt: TGTGCCAGCAGCCAATCGGGCGGGAGGACTGGAAACACCATATATTTT; cdr3_aa: CASSQSGGRTGNTIYF
clone_size: few; v_call: TRBV10-3; d_call: NA; j_call: TRBJ1-1; cdr3_nt: TGTGCCACCAGGGAGACGGGTACTGAAGCTTTCTTT; cdr3_aa: CATRETGTEAFF
clone_size: NA; v_call: TRBV11-2; d_call: TRBD1; j_call: TRBJ1-1; cdr3_nt: TGTGCCAGCAGCCGGACAGGGGGGATCGGAGCTTTCTTT; cdr3_aa: CASSRTGGIGAFF
clone_size: NA; v_call: TRBV11-2; d_call: NA; j_call: TRBJ2-7; cdr3_nt: TGTGCCAGCAGCCGCGACAGCAACGAGCAGTACTTC; cdr3_aa: CASSRDSNEQYF
clone_size: NA; v_call: TRBV9; d_call: NA; j_call: TRBJ1-1; cdr3_nt: TGTGCCAGCAGCGTAGTTGGGGGGAGGTGGACTGAAGCTTTCTTT; cdr3_aa: CASSVVGGRWTEAFF
clone_size: NA; v_call: TRBV19; d_call: NA; j_call: TRBJ2-5; cdr3_nt: TGTGCCAGTAGTCAGAGGGTGGGGAGCGAGACCCAGTACTTC; cdr3_aa: CASSQRVGSETQYF
clone_size: NA; v_call: TRBV29-1; d_call: NA; j_call: TRBJ2-7; cdr3_nt: TGCAGCGTTGGATTCTCGGGGGAGCAGTACTTC; cdr3_aa: CSVGFSGEQYF
clone_size: NA; v_call: TRBV5-1; d_call: TRBD1; j_call: TRBJ2-1; cdr3_nt: TGCGCCAGCAGCTTGCGGACAGGGGACTACAATGAGCAGTTCTTC; cdr3_aa: CASSLRTGDYNEQFF
clone_size: NA; v_call: TRBV5-4; d_call: TRBD2; j_call: TRBJ2-7; cdr3_nt: TGTGCCAGCAGCTCTGAGCTAGCGGGAGGTGGCGAGCAGTACTTC; cdr3_aa: CASSSELAGGGEQYF
clone_size: NA; v_call: TRBV28; d_call: TRBD2; j_call: TRBJ2-5; cdr3_nt: TGTGCCAGCAGTTTATCTTTAGCGGGAGGGGTAGAGACCCAGTACTTC; cdr3_aa: CASSLSLAGGVETQYF
clone_size: NA; v_call: TRBV3-1/TRBV3-2; d_call: TRBD1; j_call: TRBJ1-1; cdr3_nt: TGTGCCAGCAGCCGAACCCTTCAGGGGGGATGGACTGAAGCTTTCTTT; cdr3_aa: CASSRTLQGGWTEAFF
clone_size: NA; v_call: TRBV29-1; d_call: TRBD2; j_call: TRBJ2-3; cdr3_nt: TGCAGCGCCCACCGAGGGACTAGCGGGAGTTTGGGCACAGATACGCAGTATTTT; cdr3_aa: CSAHRGTSGSLGTDTQYF
clone_size: NA; v_call: TRBV9; d_call: TRBD2; j_call: TRBJ2-3; cdr3_nt: TGTGCCAGCAGCGTGGCTAGCGGGAACCCAGATACGCAGTATTTT; cdr3_aa: CASSVASGNPDTQYF
clone_size: NA; v_call: TRBV19; d_call: NA; j_call: TRBJ1-5; cdr3_nt: TGTGCCAGTGGGAAACAGGTAGATCAGCCCCAGCATTTT; cdr3_aa: CASGKQVDQPQHF
clone_size: NA; v_call: TRBV7-8; d_call: TRBD2; j_call: TRBJ2-1; cdr3_nt: TGTGCCAGCAGCTTGCGGGAGGGCCCTAATGAGCAGTTCTTC; cdr3_aa: CASSLREGPNEQFF
clone_size: NA; v_call: TRBV25-1; d_call: NA; j_call: TRBJ2-1; cdr3_nt: TGTGCCAGCACCGTGGGTCAGGGCTACAATGAGCAGTTCTTC; cdr3_aa: CASTVGQGYNEQFF
clone_size: NA; v_call: TRBV30; d_call: NA; j_call: TRBJ1-2; cdr3_nt: TGTGCCTGGAGTGTAGCCAGACTCTATAACTATGGCTACACCTTC; cdr3_aa: CAWSVARLYNYGYTF
clone_size: NA; v_call: TRBV4-2; d_call: TRBD1; j_call: TRBJ1-5; cdr3_nt: TGTGCCAGCAGTTACACAGGGGCAAACAATCAGCCCCAGCATTTT; cdr3_aa: CASSYTGANNQPQHF
clone_size: NA; v_call: TRBV5-4; d_call: TRBD2; j_call: TRBJ2-1; cdr3_nt: TGTGCCAGCAGCCCGGGGGGGTCCGGGGACAATGAGCAGTTCTTC; cdr3_aa: CASSPGGSGDNEQFF
clone_size: NA; v_call: TRBV29-1; d_call: TRBD1; j_call: TRBJ2-2; cdr3_nt: TGCAGCGCCCAGGGGCAGGGGGCCGGGGAGCTGTTTTTT; cdr3_aa: CSAQGQGAGELFF
clone_size: NA; v_call: TRBV9; d_call: NA; j_call: TRBJ2-1; cdr3_nt: TGTGCCAGCAGCGTTTTAACAGGGCGTTTGAATGAGCAGTTCTTC; cdr3_aa: CASSVLTGRLNEQFF
clone_size: NA; v_call: TRBV29-1; d_call: NA; j_call: TRBJ1-1; cdr3_nt: TGCAGCGTTGCAGGGGACGGCACTGAAGCTTTCTTT; cdr3_aa: CSVAGDGTEAFF
clone_size: NA; v_call: TRBV24-1; d_call: NA; j_call: TRBJ1-2; cdr3_nt: TGTGCCACCAGTGATGGGGGCAGGAACTATGGCTACACCTTC; cdr3_aa: CATSDGGRNYGYTF
clone_size: NA; v_call: TRBV18; d_call: NA; j_call: TRBJ1-2; cdr3_nt: TGTGCCAGCTCACCACAACAGGAGATGGAGGGCGGCTACACCTTC; cdr3_aa: CASSPQQEMEGGYTF
clone_size: NA; v_call: TRBV24-1; d_call: TRBD2; j_call: TRBJ2-1; cdr3_nt: TGTGCCACCAGTACGGGAGGCCTAAATGAGCAGTTCTTC; cdr3_aa: CATSTGGLNEQFF